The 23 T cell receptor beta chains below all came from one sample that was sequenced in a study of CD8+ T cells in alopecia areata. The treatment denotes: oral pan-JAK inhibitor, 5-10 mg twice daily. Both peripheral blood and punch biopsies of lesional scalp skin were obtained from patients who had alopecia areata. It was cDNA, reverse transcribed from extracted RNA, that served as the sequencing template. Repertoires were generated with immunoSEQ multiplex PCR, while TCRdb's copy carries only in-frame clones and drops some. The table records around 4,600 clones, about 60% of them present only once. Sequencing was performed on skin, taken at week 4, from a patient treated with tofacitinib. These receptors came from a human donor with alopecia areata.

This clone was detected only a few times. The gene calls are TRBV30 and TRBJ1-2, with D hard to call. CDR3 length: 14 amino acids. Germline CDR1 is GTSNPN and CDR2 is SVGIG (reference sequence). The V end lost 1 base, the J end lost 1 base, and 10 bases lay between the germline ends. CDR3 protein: CAWSGVNSNYGYTF. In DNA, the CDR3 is TGTGCCTGGAGTGGAGTGAACAGTAACTATGGCTACACCTTC. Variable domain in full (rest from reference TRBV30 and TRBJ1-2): SQTIHQWPATLVQPVGSPLSLECTVEGTSNPNLYWYRQAAGRGLQLLFYSVGIGQISSEVPQNLSASRPQDRQFILSSKKLLLSDSGFYLCAWSGVNSNYGYTFGSGTRLTVV.

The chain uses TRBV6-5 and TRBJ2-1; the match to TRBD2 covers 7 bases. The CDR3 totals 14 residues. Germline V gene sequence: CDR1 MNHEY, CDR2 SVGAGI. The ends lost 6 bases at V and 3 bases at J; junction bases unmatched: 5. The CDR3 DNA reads TGTGCCAGCAGCCAAGGACTAGTCTACAATGAGCAGTTCTTC. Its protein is CASSQGLVYNEQFF.

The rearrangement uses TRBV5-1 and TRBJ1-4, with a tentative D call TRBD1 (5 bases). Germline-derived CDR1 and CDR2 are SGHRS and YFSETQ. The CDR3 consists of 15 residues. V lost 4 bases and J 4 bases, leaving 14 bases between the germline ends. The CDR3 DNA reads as TGCGCCAGCAGCCCCCGGGACGGCCATAATGAAAAACTGTTTTTT. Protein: CASSPRDGHNEKLFF.

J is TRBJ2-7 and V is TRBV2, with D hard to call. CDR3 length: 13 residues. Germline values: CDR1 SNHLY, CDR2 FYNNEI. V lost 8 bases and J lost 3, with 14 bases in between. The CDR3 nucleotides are TGTGCCAGCCGACCTCAGGACGGCTACGAGCAGTACTTC. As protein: CASRPQDGYEQYF.

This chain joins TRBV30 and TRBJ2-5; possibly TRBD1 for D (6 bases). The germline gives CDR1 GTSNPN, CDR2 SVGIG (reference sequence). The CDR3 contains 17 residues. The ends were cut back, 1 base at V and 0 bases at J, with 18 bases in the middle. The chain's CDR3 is CAWSALAVGANQETQYF. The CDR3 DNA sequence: TGTGCCTGGAGTGCCCTCGCCGTGGGGGCCAACCAAGAGACCCAGTACTTC.

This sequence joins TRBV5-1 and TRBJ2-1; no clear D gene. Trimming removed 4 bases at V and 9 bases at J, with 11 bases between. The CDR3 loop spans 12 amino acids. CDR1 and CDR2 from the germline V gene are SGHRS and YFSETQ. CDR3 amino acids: CASSTSGIEQFF. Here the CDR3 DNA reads TGCGCCAGCAGCACTTCTGGCATTGAGCAGTTCTTC. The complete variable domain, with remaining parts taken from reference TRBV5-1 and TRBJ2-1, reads KAGVTQTPRYLIKTRGQQVTLSCSPISGHRSVSWYQQTPGQGLQFLFEYFSETQRNKGNFPGRFSGRQFSNSRSEMNVSTLELGDSALYLCASSTSGIEQFFGPGTRLTVL.

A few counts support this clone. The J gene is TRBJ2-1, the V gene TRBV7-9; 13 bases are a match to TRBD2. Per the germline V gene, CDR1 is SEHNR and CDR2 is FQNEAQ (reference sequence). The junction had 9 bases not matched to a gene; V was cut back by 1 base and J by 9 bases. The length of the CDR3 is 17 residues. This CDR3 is CASSLGGTSGTRGEQFF. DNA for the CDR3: TGTGCCAGCAGCTTAGGAGGGACTAGCGGGACCCGCGGTGAGCAGTTCTTC.

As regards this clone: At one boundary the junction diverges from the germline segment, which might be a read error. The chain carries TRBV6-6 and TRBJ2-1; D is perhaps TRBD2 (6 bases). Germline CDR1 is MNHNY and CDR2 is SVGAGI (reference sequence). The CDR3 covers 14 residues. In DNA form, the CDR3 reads TGTGCCAGCATCCCTACCCCCGGGACCGCCGGGAGTGTCTTC. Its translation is CASIPTPGTAGSVF.

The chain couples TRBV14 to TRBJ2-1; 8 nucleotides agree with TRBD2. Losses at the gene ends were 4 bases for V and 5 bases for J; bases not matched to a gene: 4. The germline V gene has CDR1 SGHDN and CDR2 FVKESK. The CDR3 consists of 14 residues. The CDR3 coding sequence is TGTGCCAGCAGCCCTCGGACTAGCAACAATGAGCAGTTCTTC. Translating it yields CASSPRTSNNEQFF.

CDR3 bases: TGTGCCACCAGCACGGGGGAGGCAGGCGGGGAGCTGTTTTTT. Its translation is CATSTGEAGGELFF. V is TRBV15 and J is TRBJ2-2, with D tentatively TRBD2 (6 bases). Trimming stripped 4 bases from V and 7 bases from J, with 13 bases between. CDR3 size: 14 residues. Germline V lookup: CDR1 LNHNV, CDR2 YYDKDF (reference sequence).

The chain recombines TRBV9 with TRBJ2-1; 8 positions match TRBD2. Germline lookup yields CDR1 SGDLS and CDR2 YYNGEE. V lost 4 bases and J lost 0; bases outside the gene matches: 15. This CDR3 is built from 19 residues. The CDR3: CASSLELGLGLSSYNEQFF. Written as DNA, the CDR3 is TGTGCCAGCAGCCTAGAGTTGGGACTAGGGCTAAGCTCCTACAATGAGCAGTTCTTC.

The CDR3 nucleotides are TGTGCCAGCAGCTTGATGGCAGCTAACTATGGCTACACCTTC. This sequence encodes CASSLMAANYGYTF. The rearrangement uses TRBV7-2 and TRBJ1-2; D ambiguous. The ends were cut back, 3 bases at V and 0 bases at J, with 8 bases in the middle. CDR1 SGHTA and CDR2 FQGNSA come from the germline V gene. This CDR3 spans 14 amino acids.

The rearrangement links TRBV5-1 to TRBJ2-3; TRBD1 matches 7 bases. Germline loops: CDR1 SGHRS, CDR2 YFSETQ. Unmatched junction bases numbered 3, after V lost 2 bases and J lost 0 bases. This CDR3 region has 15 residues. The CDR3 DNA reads TGCGCCAGCAGCTTCAGGGGGAGAAGCACAGATACGCAGTATTTT. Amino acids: CASSFRGRSTDTQYF.

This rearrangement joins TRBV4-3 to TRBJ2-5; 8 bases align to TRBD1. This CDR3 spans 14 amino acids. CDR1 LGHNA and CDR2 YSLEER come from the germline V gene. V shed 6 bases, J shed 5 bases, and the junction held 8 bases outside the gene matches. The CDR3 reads CASRERQGRETQYF. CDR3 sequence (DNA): TGCGCCAGCAGAGAACGACAGGGGAGGGAGACCCAGTACTTC.

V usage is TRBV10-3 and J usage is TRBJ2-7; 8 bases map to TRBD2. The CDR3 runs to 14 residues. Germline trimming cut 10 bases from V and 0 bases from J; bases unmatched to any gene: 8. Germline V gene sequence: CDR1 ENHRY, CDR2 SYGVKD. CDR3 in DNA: TGTGCCACCGTTACTAGCGGTGGCTCCTACGAGCAGTACTTC. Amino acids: CATVTSGGSYEQYF.

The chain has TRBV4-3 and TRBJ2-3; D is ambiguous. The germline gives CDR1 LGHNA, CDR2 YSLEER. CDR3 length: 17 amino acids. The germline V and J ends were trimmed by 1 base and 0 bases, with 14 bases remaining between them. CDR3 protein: CASSQVTPAGSTDTQYF. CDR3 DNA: TGCGCCAGCAGCCAAGTAACGCCGGCAGGTAGCACAGATACGCAGTATTTT.

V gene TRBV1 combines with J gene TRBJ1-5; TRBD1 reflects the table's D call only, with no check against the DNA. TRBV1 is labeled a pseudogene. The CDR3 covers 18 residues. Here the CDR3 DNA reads TGCACCAGCAGCCAAGATCCGGACAGGGAGGGCAGCAATCAGCCCCAGCATTTT. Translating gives CTSSQDPDREGSNQPQHF.

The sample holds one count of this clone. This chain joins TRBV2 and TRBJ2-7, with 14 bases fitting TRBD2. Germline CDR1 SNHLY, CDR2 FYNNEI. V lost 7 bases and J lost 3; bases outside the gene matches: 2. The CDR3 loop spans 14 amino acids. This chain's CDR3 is CASIGTSGSYEQYF. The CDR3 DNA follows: TGTGCCAGCATTGGGACTAGCGGGAGCTACGAGCAGTACTTC.

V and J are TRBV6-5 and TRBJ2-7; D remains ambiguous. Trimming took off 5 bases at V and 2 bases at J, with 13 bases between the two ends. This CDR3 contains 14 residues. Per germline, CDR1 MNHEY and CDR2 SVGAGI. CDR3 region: CASSEWEVPYEQYF. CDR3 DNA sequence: TGTGCCAGCAGTGAATGGGAAGTTCCCTACGAGCAGTACTTC.

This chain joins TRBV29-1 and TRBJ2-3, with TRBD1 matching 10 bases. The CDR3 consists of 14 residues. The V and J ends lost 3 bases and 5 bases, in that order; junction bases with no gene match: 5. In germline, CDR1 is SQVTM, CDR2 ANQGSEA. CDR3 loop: CSVDGDRGLDTQYF. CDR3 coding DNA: TGCAGCGTTGATGGGGACAGGGGCCTAGATACGCAGTATTTT.

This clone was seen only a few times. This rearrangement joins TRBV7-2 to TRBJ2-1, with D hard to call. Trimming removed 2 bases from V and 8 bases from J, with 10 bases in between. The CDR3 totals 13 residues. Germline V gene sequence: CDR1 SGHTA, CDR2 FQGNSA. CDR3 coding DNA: TGTGCCAGCAGCTTAACGGGTCTCTATGAGCAGTTCTTC. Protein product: CASSLTGLYEQFF.

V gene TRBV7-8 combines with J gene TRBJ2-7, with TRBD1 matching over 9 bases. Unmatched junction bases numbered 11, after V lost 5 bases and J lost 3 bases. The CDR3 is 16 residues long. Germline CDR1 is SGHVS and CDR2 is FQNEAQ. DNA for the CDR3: TGTGCCAGCAGCAGACCCCGGGACAGGGTCCTCTACGAGCAGTACTTC. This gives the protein CASSRPRDRVLYEQYF.

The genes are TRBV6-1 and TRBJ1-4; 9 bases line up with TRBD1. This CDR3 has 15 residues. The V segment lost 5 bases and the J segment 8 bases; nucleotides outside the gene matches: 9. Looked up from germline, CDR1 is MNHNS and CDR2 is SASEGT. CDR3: CASSPGQGRGEKLFF. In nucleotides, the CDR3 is TGTGCCAGCAGTCCGGGACAGGGCCGAGGCGAAAAACTGTTTTTT.